This T cell receptor beta chain is from a study of Graves' ophthalmopathy and Graves' hyperthyroidism. Pregnant or lactating patients and those with other autoimmune diseases or uncontrolled infections were excluded. This CDR3 region has 14 residues. Trimming cost V 6 bases and J 1 base, with 12 bases left between them. Germline values: CDR1 SEHNR, CDR2 FQNEAQ (reference sequence). This clonotype has ten or more counts. RNA transcripts served as template for amplifying TCR beta CDR3 sequences. First-round RT-PCR used HTBI primers; second-round multiplex PCR followed. Using its own MiXCR run on the multiplex PCR reads, TCRdb lists one record per CDR3 protein. The data contain around 1,000,000 distinct CDR3 sequences, about 38% of them singletons.

The receptor comes from an adult man with Graves' hyperthyroidism. The sequenced sample was peripheral blood or thyroid tissue (not recorded which). V gene TRBV7-9 combines with J gene TRBJ1-1, with a weak D call TRBD1 (5 bases). The CDR3 region is CASSYSGGNTEAFF. In DNA, the CDR3 is TGTGCCAGCAGTTATAGTGGGGGGAACACTGAAGCTTTCTTT.